This T cell receptor beta chain was profiled in a study of brain T cells in children with intractable seizures (dated by TCRdb to the early 2020s). Notes on the research overall: Resected brain tissue from a few dozen pediatric epilepsy surgery cases was first screened for immune gene transcripts using a NanoString immunology panel. Among the roughly twelve selected surgery cases, eight also had pre-surgery blood sequenced, leaving four with brain tissue only.

Points the paper makes about the study in general: Viral specificity was inferred only from CDR3 sequence similarity, and patients' HCMV serostatus was unknown. Because sequencing depth was different between pre-surgery and post-surgery blood, clones absent from the pre-surgery sample may reflect undersampling.

From the cysteine up to the phenylalanine, the CDR3 has a length of 16 residues. Only the CDR3 portion is preserved as DNA: 48 bases, with reading frame beginning at the first base. V gives up 5 bases and J gives up 0 bases, and the segment between their germline ends measures 14 bases. Looking up the germline V gene yields CDR1 SGHVS and CDR2 FNYEAQ. The immunoSEQ assay was used to generate TCR beta chain sequences from genomic DNA. The authors processed their data as follows. CDR3 sequences that did not begin with the conserved framework cysteine at position 104 were removed by hand. To get clonality, the normalized Shannon's Diversity Index was subtracted from one, giving values from 0 (maximal diversity) to 1 (oligoclonal). To check whether a given CDR3 had different frequencies in two samples, for example brain versus blood, chi-squared comparison-of-proportions tests were used. Public clonotypes were identified through searches of immuneACCESS, and similarity to known antiviral clonotypes was evaluated with the VDJdb browser. Sourced from immuneACCESS, this table was stored by TCRdb with only in-frame sequences that have V and J called. A share of the clones is absent; for the studies checked, an unresolved V gene accounts for under half, and the remainder has no known explanation. V and J calls and clone size come straight from that table; D and trimming were deduced from the DNA. This sample holds about 340,000 clones; about 93% were observed only once. About 6% of the sample rests with the top ten.

The meaning of the sample's time point label: blood from clinic visit 5 months post-surgery; TSC patient then seizure free. Surgery cases with the highest brain T cell transcript signatures were selected for TCR beta chain sequencing of brain tissue and, where available, blood. Prior to surgery, the patients had been treated with at least one anti-epileptic drug. TCR-sequenced patients were children with drug-resistant epilepsy due to tuberous sclerosis complex, focal cortical dysplasia, Rasmussen encephalitis or hemimegalencephaly. The Monarch genomic DNA purification kit was used to extract bulk genomic DNA from unsorted brain tissue and whole blood. Turning to this clone: Its antigen specificity is not known. No base quality information exists; no much larger clone differs at one position.

The sample in question was peripheral blood, obtained approximately 5 months after surgery. The origin of this receptor is a boy under three years old with tuberous sclerosis and intractable seizures. This chain joins TRBV7-6 to TRBJ2-1, with the D call tentatively TRBD1 or TRBD2, each fitting 5 bases. The nucleotide sequence is given as TGTGCCAGCAGCGCGAACGGGGCGAGCTCCTACAATGAGCAGTTCTTC. It encodes CASSANGASSYNEQFF.